This T cell receptor beta chain comes out of a study of OX40 agonist ivuxolimab in advanced cancers. Assay: immunoSEQ multiplex PCR; the TCRdb copy retains only in-frame clones and omits some. The sample yields more than 95,000 clones, around 94% seen once. This clone was seen repeatedly, ten times or more. CDR3 length: 14 amino acids. Germline V gives CDR1 ENHRY, CDR2 SYGVKD. After removal of 4 bases from V and 0 bases from J, the junction contained 2 bases not matched to a gene. The chain carries TRBV10-3 and TRBJ1-1; 7 nucleotides align to TRBD1. This sequence originates from an adult with an advanced solid tumor such as melanoma, head and neck, liver or kidney cancer. Sequences were derived from CD4+ or CD8+ T cells sorted from blood, sampled in a trial of the OX40 agonist ivuxolimab. This CDR3 is CAISVGQMNTEAFF. The DNA of the CDR3 is TGTGCCATCAGTGTGGGACAGATGAACACTGAAGCTTTCTTT.